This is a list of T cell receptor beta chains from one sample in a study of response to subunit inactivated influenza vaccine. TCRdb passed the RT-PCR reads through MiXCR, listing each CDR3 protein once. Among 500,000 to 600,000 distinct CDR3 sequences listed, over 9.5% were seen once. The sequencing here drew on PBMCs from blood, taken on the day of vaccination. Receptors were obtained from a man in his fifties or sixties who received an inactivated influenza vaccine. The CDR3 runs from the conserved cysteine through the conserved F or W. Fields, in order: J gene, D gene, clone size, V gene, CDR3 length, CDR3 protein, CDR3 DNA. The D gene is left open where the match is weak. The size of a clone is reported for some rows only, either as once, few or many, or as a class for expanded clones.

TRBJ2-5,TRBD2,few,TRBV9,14,CASSIGLAQETQYF,TGTGCCAGCAGCATCGGACTAGCCCAAGAGACCCAGTACTTC
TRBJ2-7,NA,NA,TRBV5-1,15,CASSLVAARSYEQYF,TGCGCCAGCAGCTTGGTCGCAGCCAGATCCTACGAGCAGTACTTC
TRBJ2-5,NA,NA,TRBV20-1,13,CSASRPAGETQYF,TGCAGTGCTAGTAGGCCAGCGGGAGAGACCCAGTACTTC
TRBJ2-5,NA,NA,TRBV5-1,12,CASSDYQETQYF,TGCGCCAGCAGCGACTACCAAGAGACCCAGTACTTC
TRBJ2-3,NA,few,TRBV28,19,CASSLPGRPALVATDTQYF,TGTGCCAGCAGTTTGCCGGGACGGCCGGCCTTGGTCGCCACAGATACGCAGTATTTT
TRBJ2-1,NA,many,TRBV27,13,CASSDYTYNEQFF,TGTGCCAGCAGCGACTATACCTACAATGAGCAGTTCTTC
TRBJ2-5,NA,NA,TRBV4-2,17,CASSQGVPQRVEETQYF,TGTGCCAGCAGCCAAGGTGTTCCACAGCGTGTGGAAGAGACCCAGTACTTC
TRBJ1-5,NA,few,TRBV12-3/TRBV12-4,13,CASSHREPQPQHF,TGTGCCAGCAGCCACAGGGAGCCTCAGCCCCAGCATTTT
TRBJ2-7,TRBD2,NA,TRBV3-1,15,CASRLTSGSTYEQYF,TGTGCCAGCAGACTCACTAGCGGGAGTACCTACGAGCAGTACTTC
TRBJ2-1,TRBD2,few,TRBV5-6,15,CASSSVAGFKNEQFF,TGTGCCAGCAGCTCAGTAGCGGGGTTTAAGAATGAGCAGTTCTTC
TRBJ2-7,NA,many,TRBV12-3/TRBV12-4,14,CASSYSLVVYEQYF,TGTGCCAGCAGCTACTCCCTGGTGGTCTACGAGCAGTACTTC
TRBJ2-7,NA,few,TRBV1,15,CTSSQDRLASYEQYF,TGCACCAGCAGCCAAGATCGGCTAGCGTCTTACGAGCAGTACTTC
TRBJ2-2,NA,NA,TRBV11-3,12,CASSQTSGELFF,TGTGCCAGCAGCCAGACTAGCGGGGAGCTGTTTTTT
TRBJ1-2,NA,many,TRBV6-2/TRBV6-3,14,CASSYSAEPYGYTF,TGTGCCAGCAGTTACTCAGCTGAGCCCTATGGCTACACCTTC
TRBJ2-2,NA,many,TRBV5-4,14,CASSGRGGPGELFF,TGTGCCAGCTCCGGACGGGGCGGGCCCGGGGAGCTGTTTTTT
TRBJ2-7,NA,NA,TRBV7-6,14,CATSLGASSGEQYF,TGTGCCACCAGCCTAGGGGCTTCAAGTGGCGAGCAGTACTTC
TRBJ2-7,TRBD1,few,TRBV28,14,CASSSMTGWHEQYF,TGTGCCAGCAGTTCAATGACAGGGTGGCACGAGCAGTACTTC
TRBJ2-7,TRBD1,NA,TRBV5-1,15,CASSPRMTGGYEQYF,TGCGCCAGCAGCCCTAGAATGACAGGGGGCTACGAGCAGTACTTC
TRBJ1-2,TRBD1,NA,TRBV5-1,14,CASSTDRGWGGYTF,TGCGCCAGCAGCACGGACAGGGGCTGGGGTGGCTACACCTTC
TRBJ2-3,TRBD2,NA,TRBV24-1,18,CATSDTGTSGRTTDTQYF,TGTGCCACCAGTGACACCGGGACTAGCGGGAGGACCACAGATACGCAGTATTTT
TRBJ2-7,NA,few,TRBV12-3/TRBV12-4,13,CASSPGPYYEQYF,TGTGCCAGCAGTCCGGGACCGTACTACGAGCAGTACTTC
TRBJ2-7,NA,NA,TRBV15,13,CATSRDTLYEQYF,TGTGCCACCAGCAGAGATACGCTGTACGAGCAGTACTTC
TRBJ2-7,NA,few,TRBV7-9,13,CASSLAGRDEQYF,TGTGCCAGCAGCTTAGCAGGACGCGACGAGCAGTACTTC
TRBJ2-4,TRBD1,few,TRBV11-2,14,CASSSDRGGTIQYF,TGTGCCAGCAGCTCGGACAGGGGAGGTACCATTCAGTACTTC
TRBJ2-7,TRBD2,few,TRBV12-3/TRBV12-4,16,CASSLSGAGRSYEQYF,TGTGCCAGCAGTTTAAGTGGAGCGGGACGGTCCTACGAGCAGTACTTC
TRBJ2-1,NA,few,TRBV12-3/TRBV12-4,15,CASSLEGLGRHEQFF,TGTGCCAGCAGTTTAGAGGGACTGGGGCGACATGAGCAGTTCTTC
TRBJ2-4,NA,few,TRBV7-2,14,CASSTPGRKNIQYF,TGTGCCAGCAGCACCCCGGGGCGCAAAAACATTCAGTACTTC
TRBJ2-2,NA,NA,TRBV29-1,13,CSVVRAGTGELFF,TGCAGCGTTGTTAGGGCAGGGACCGGGGAGCTGTTTTTT
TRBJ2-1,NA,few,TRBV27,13,CASSFRDSGEQFF,TGTGCCAGCAGTTTCCGGGACTCTGGTGAGCAGTTCTTC
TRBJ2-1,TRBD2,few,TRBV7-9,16,CASSQWRGANYNEQFF,TGTGCCAGCAGCCAATGGCGGGGGGCGAATTACAATGAGCAGTTCTTC
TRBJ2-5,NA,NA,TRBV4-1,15,CASSQVGAGLETQYF,TGCGCCAGCAGCCAAGTTGGTGCAGGTTTAGAGACCCAGTACTTC
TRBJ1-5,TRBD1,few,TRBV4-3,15,CASSQDKTGRQPQHF,TGCGCCAGCAGCCAAGATAAGACAGGGAGACAGCCCCAGCATTTT
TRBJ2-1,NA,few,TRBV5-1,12,CASSLSVHEQFF,TGCGCCAGCAGCTTGAGTGTCCATGAGCAGTTCTTC
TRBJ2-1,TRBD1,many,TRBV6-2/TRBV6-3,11,CASSQGAEQFF,TGTGCCAGCAGTCAGGGGGCTGAGCAGTTCTTC
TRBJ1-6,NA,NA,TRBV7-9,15,CASSLSQGHNSPLHF,TGTGCCAGCAGCTTAAGTCAGGGTCATAATTCACCCCTCCACTTT
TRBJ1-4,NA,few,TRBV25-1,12,CASTDQNEKLFF,TGTGCCAGCACGGACCAGAATGAAAAACTGTTTTTT
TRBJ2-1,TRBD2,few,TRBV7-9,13,CASSLGLAEYQFF,TGTGCCAGCAGCCTGGGACTAGCGGAATACCAGTTCTTC
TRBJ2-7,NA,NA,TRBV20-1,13,CSANKARDYEQYF,TGCAGTGCTAATAAGGCTAGAGATTACGAGCAGTACTTC
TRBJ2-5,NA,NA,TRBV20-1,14,CSATGVGSGETQYF,TGCAGTGCTACGGGGGTCGGCAGTGGGGAGACCCAGTACTTC
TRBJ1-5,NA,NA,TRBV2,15,CASSERTKRDQPQHF,TGTGCCAGCAGTGAGAGGACAAAGAGAGATCAGCCCCAGCATTTT
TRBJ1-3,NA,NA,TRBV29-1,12,CSVGEAGNTIYF,TGCAGCGTTGGCGAGGCTGGAAACACCATATATTTT
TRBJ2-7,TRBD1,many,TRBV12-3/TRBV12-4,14,CASSQGTAVYEQYF,TGTGCCAGCAGTCAAGGGACAGCAGTCTACGAGCAGTACTTC
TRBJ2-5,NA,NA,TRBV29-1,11,CSVGFIETQYF,TGCAGCGTAGGCTTTATAGAGACCCAGTACTTC
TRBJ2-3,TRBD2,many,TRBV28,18,CASSGTSGGPYRTDTQYF,TGTGCCAGCAGTGGGACTAGCGGGGGGCCATATCGGACAGATACGCAGTATTTT
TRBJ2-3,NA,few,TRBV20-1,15,CSASSSEVFTDTQYF,TGCAGTGCTAGTTCTAGCGAGGTTTTCACAGATACGCAGTATTTT
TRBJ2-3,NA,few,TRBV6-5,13,CASSYPGSRTQYF,TGTGCCAGCAGTTACCCCGGTTCGAGAACGCAGTATTTT
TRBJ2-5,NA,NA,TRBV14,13,CASSPTIGETQYF,TGTGCCAGCAGCCCGACCATCGGAGAGACCCAGTACTTC
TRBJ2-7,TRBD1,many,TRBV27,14,CASSVYTGDYEQYF,TGTGCCAGCAGTGTGTACACAGGGGACTACGAGCAGTACTTC
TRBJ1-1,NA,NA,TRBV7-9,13,CASSLVGGPEAFF,TGTGCCAGCAGCTTAGTCGGGGGACCTGAAGCTTTCTTT
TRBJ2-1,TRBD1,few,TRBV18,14,CASSPSTGVNEQFF,TGTGCCAGCTCACCATCAACAGGGGTCAATGAGCAGTTCTTC
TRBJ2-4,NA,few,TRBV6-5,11,CASSGSNIQYF,TGTGCCAGCTCGGGATCAAACATTCAGTACTTC
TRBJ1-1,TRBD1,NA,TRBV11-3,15,CASSHTGQLNTEAFF,TGTGCCAGCAGCCACACGGGACAGTTGAACACTGAAGCTTTCTTT
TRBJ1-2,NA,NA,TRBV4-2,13,CASSQETAYGYTF,TGTGCCAGCAGCCAAGAGACGGCTTATGGCTACACTTTC
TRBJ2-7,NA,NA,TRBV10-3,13,CAISMTTTYEQYF,TGTGCCATCAGCATGACAACCACCTACGAGCAGTACTTC
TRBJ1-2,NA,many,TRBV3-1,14,CASRLRAGNYGYTF,TGTGCCAGCAGACTCCGGGCAGGTAACTATGGCTACACCTTC
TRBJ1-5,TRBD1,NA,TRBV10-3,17,CAISERQGEGSNQPQHF,TGTGCCATCAGTGAAAGGCAGGGGGAGGGAAGCAATCAGCCCCAGCATTTT
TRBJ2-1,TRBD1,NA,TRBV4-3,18,CASSRYRWSSGTGNEQFF,TGCGCCAGCAGCCGATACCGCTGGAGCTCCGGGACAGGCAATGAGCAGTTCTTC